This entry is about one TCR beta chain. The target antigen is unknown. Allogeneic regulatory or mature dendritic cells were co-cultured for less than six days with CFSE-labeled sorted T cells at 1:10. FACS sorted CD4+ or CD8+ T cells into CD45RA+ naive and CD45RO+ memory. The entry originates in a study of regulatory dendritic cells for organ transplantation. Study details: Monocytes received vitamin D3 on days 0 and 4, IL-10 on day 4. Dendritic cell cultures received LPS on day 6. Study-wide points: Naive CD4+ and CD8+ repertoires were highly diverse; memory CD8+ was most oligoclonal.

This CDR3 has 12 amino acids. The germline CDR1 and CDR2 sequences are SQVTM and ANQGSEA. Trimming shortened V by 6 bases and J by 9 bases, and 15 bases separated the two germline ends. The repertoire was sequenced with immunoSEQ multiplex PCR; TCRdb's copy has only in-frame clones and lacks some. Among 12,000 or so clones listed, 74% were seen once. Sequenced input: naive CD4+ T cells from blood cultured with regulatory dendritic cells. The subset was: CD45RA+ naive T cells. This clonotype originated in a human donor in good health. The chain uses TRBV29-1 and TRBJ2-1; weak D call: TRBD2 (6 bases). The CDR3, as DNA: TGCAGCGTCGTAACTAGCTGGGGTGAGCAGTTCTTC. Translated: CSVVTSWGEQFF.